What follows describes a single T cell receptor (beta chain). Its specificity is unknown. Germline assignment: CDR1 SGHTS and CDR2 YDEGEE. The CDR3 spans 18 residues. After removal of 3 bases from V and 5 bases from J, the junction contained 13 bases not matched to a gene. These data originate in a study of cytomegalovirus exposure and HLA in healthy donors. Study-level points and caveats: As a later analysis revealed, the rate of TCR association differed by HLA locus, with DRB1 most and HLA-C fewest. A further, later analysis showed that HLA-associated TCR beta chains (compared with equally common others) were more clonally expanded.

Though probably carrying unrecorded immune exposures, donors were nominally healthy at sampling. Both 60 Vbeta primers and 13 Jbeta primers went into the PCR. Sequencing was performed with immunoSEQ multiplex PCR; in TCRdb, only in-frame clones are kept and a portion is missing. The sample records 200,000 to 300,000 clones, over 75% being singletons. The receptor's source is a boy between 10 and 17 years old in good health and CMV-seronegative. The chain recombines TRBV5-8 with TRBJ1-6, with 8 nucleotides matching TRBD1. The sample taken for sequencing was PBMCs. The CDR3 DNA is TGTGCCAGCAGCTCCAACAGGGGGACTTCAGAAGATAATTCACCCCTCCACTTT. Translated, it gives CASSSNRGTSEDNSPLHF.